A single T cell receptor beta chain is shown here with its context. Original handling: Counts of nucleated cells, estimated from reference gene primer amplification, were obtained. Clones were read by immunoSEQ multiplex PCR, and TCRdb kept only the in-frame ones, dropping some. The DNA was the basis for D and trimming; V, J and clone size are from that table. This sample has under 250,000 clones, with 80% found just once. This sample was taken from a study of blood T cell repertoires in COVID-19. The overall study: Nucleic acid was either cDNA or gDNA, and it came from T cells, B-cell-depleted T cells, or PBMCs.

Trimming removed 7 bases from V and 4 bases from J; junction bases left unmatched: 4. The CDR3 has 13 residues. In germline, CDR1 is ENHRY, CDR2 SYGVKD. The sequence was collected from a human donor in a cohort sampled during active COVID-19. The chain links TRBV10-3 to TRBJ2-1; 7 bases are shared with TRBD1. Input material: peripheral blood. CDR3 sequence: CAITQGQYNEQFF. The CDR3 nucleotides are TGTGCCATCACCCAGGGACAGTACAATGAGCAGTTCTTC.